The 21 T cell receptor beta chains reported below all come from one sample, sequenced in a study of T cell changes during pregnancy in multiple sclerosis. The table came from immunoSEQ multiplex PCR; TCRdb's copy has only in-frame clones and leaves some out. The sample holds about 63,000 clones, over 85% seen once. The sample in question was CD8+ T cells from peripheral blood mononuclear cells, obtained in the second trimester of pregnancy. The receptors were gathered from a female donor with multiple sclerosis, enrolled in a pregnancy study.

The chain couples TRBV19 to TRBJ1-2, with TRBD1 matching over 8 bases. V shed 0 bases and J 8 bases; nucleotides not matched to a gene: 5. This CDR3 region has 14 residues. The germline V gene encodes CDR1 LNHDA and CDR2 SQIVND (reference sequence). The CDR3 spells CASSIERTGTGYTF. The CDR3 nucleotides are TGTGCCAGTAGTATAGAGAGGACAGGGACGGGCTACACCTTC.

The chain is built from TRBV30 and TRBJ2-1; D not resolved. The germline V and J ends were trimmed by 1 base and 6 bases, with 16 bases remaining between them. CDR1 GTSNPN and CDR2 SVGIG come from the germline V gene (reference sequence). The CDR3 extends over 15 amino acids. The CDR3 loop is CAWSGVAEVFNEQFF. DNA of the CDR3: TGTGCCTGGAGTGGCGTGGCAGAGGTCTTCAATGAGCAGTTCTTC.

This rearrangement joins TRBV7-9 to TRBJ1-4; D perhaps matches TRBD1 (6 bases). The CDR3 has 16 residues. With 5 bases removed from V and 5 bases from J, the gap between germline ends came to 18 bases. Germline V lookup: CDR1 SEHNR, CDR2 FQNEAQ (reference sequence). This CDR3 is CASSHTPGTRNEKLFF. CDR3 bases: TGTGCCAGCAGCCACACCCCCGGGACAAGGAATGAAAAACTGTTTTTT.

The V and J genes are TRBV4-2 and TRBJ2-3, with 8 bases fitting TRBD2. Germline V gene lookup returns CDR1 LGHNA and CDR2 YNFKEQ. V shed 4 bases, J shed 5 bases, and the junction held 5 bases outside the gene matches. This CDR3 is 14 amino acids long. CDR3 protein: CASSPTLAGDTQYF. The CDR3 bases are TGTGCCAGCAGCCCTACCCTAGCGGGAGATACGCAGTATTTT.

CDR3 loop: CASSQESVHRDRAGSEQYF. Here the CDR3 DNA reads TGCGCCAGCAGCCAAGAGAGCGTGCACCGGGACAGGGCCGGTAGCGAGCAGTACTTC. The V gene is TRBV4-3, the J gene TRBJ2-7, with TRBD1 matching over 9 bases. The length of the CDR3 is 19 residues. The J segment lost 6 bases and the V segment lost 0 bases, leaving 18 bases of the junction unmatched. Germline assignment: CDR1 LGHNA and CDR2 YSLEER.

This sequence joins TRBV5-1 and TRBJ2-1, with 13 bases aligning to TRBD2. V dropped 0 bases and J dropped 5; count of bases not matched to a gene: 8. Germline CDR1 SGHRS, CDR2 YFSETQ. This CDR3 has 18 residues. The chain's CDR3 is CASSLATGTSGIHNEQFF. The CDR3 region has the DNA TGCGCCAGCAGCTTGGCCACGGGGACTAGCGGGATTCACAATGAGCAGTTCTTC.

This rearrangement joins TRBV6-6 to TRBJ2-3, with D possibly being TRBD1 (6 bases). The CDR3 has 15 residues. Trimming removed 2 bases at V and 7 bases at J, with 16 bases between. CDR1 is MNHNY, CDR2 SVGAGI, per germline (reference sequence). CDR3 in DNA: TGTGCCAGCAGTTACCGGCTAGGGGACACTCATACGCAGTATTTT. Its translation: CASSYRLGDTHTQYF.

The gene calls are TRBV5-1 and TRBJ2-1; no definite D call. V was clipped by 0 bases and J by 8 bases, with 15 bases between them. Germline V CDR1 and CDR2: SGHRS, YFSETQ. CDR3 length: 15 amino acids. The CDR3 nucleotides are TGCGCCAGCAGCTTGGCTGTGGGCACCCGAGATGAGCAGTTCTTC. It translates to CASSLAVGTRDEQFF.

This rearrangement joins TRBV19 to TRBJ2-7; 9 nucleotides line up with TRBD1. The CDR3 spans 14 residues. Losses at the gene ends were 5 bases for V and 6 bases for J; bases not matched to a gene: 8. Germline values: CDR1 LNHDA, CDR2 SQIVND (reference sequence). DNA of the CDR3: TGTGCCAGTAGTTACGGGACAGGGAATTTCGAGCAGTACTTC. Encoded protein: CASSYGTGNFEQYF.

V is TRBV5-6 and J is TRBJ2-5; 10 nucleotides line up with TRBD1. CDR3 length: 15 residues. Germline V CDR1 and CDR2: SGHDT, YYEEEE. J was trimmed by 6 bases and V by 0 bases; bases with no gene match: 5. The CDR3 nucleotides are TGTGCCAGCAGCTTGGTGACAGGGGGCGGGAAGACCCAGTACTTC. This encodes CASSLVTGGGKTQYF.

The chain employs TRBV28 and TRBJ2-7; 8 positions agree with TRBD1. This CDR3 spans 12 amino acids. Germline values: CDR1 MDHEN, CDR2 SYDVKM. V was pared by 6 bases and J by 12 bases, with 10 bases of the junction left unmatched. The CDR3 coding sequence is TGTGCCAGCAGCCCCCAGGGGGCTTTGAGGTACTTC. Translation gives CASSPQGALRYF.

This chain joins TRBV28 and TRBJ1-5; 11 nucleotides match TRBD1. Germline V gene sequence: CDR1 MDHEN, CDR2 SYDVKM. The V segment lost 10 bases and the J segment 4 bases; nucleotides outside the gene matches: 6. The CDR3 spans 14 residues. The CDR3 here is CATSGTGGNQPQHF. CDR3 bases: TGTGCCACCTCCGGGACAGGGGGAAATCAGCCCCAGCATTTT.

This chain uses TRBV23-1 with TRBJ2-7, with 7 positions matching TRBD1. TRBV23-1 is labeled an ORF, and its function is uncertain. This CDR3 contains 16 residues. V was clipped by 2 bases and J by 2 bases; unmatched bases: 9. CDR3 coding DNA: TGCGCCAGCAGTCAACGACAGGGATGGGGGACCTACGAGCAGTACTTC. Translation: CASSQRQGWGTYEQYF.

The chain uses TRBV27 and TRBJ1-5; 7 nucleotides agree with TRBD1. This CDR3 is built from 15 residues. The V segment lost 6 bases and the J segment 2 bases; nucleotides outside the gene matches: 7. Germline CDR1 and CDR2: MNHEY and SMNVEV (reference sequence). CDR3 sequence reads: CASSLQGVRNQPQHF. CDR3 coding DNA: TGTGCCAGCAGCCTCCAGGGGGTCCGCAATCAGCCCCAGCATTTT.

V usage is TRBV19 and J usage is TRBJ2-1; perhaps TRBD1 as D (5 bases). Per the germline V gene, CDR1 is LNHDA and CDR2 is SQIVND (reference sequence). The CDR3 is made up of 13 amino acids. V gave up 5 bases and J gave up 6 bases, with 11 bases separating them. As DNA, the CDR3 is TGTGCCAGTAGTCAGGGTATCGCCAATGAGCAGTTCTTC. Protein product: CASSQGIANEQFF.

The rearrangement joins TRBV5-1 to TRBJ1-6, with D perhaps matching TRBD1 (6 bases). The CDR3 has 13 amino acids. With 2 bases removed from V and 9 bases from J, the gap between germline ends came to 9 bases. Germline values: CDR1 SGHRS, CDR2 YFSETQ. The CDR3 loop reads CASSFRGSSPLHF. For the CDR3, the DNA is TGCGCCAGCAGCTTTAGGGGGAGTTCACCCCTCCACTTT. Complete variable domain (other parts from reference TRBV5-1 and TRBJ1-6): KAGVTQTPRYLIKTRGQQVTLSCSPISGHRSVSWYQQTPGQGLQFLFEYFSETQRNKGNFPGRFSGRQFSNSRSEMNVSTLELGDSALYLCASSFRGSSPLHFGNGTRLTVT.

V and J are TRBV28 and TRBJ1-2; weak D call: TRBD1 (6 bases). Germline V gene lookup returns CDR1 MDHEN and CDR2 SYDVKM. Trimming removed 4 bases at V and 2 bases at J, with 11 bases between. The CDR3 covers 14 residues. The CDR3 spells CASSSLTGNYGYTF. DNA of the CDR3: TGTGCCAGCAGTTCCTTGACAGGAAACTATGGCTACACCTTC.

The chain is built from TRBV21-1 and TRBJ2-5; the D call of TRBD2 is as the table states it, not checked on the DNA. TRBV21-1 constitutes a pseudogene. CDR3 length: 15 residues. The CDR3 is CASSTPPGIQETQYF. In DNA form, the CDR3 reads TGTGCCAGCAGCACGCCTCCGGGAATCCAAGAGACCCAGTACTTC.

The chain links TRBV6-1 to TRBJ2-7; TRBD1 matches 9 bases. This CDR3 is 15 amino acids long. Per germline, CDR1 MNHNS and CDR2 SASEGT. J gave up 0 bases and V 5 bases, and 5 bases lay outside the gene matches. This CDR3 reads CASSTGGVNSYEQYF. CDR3 nucleotide sequence: TGTGCCAGCAGTACAGGGGGCGTGAACTCCTACGAGCAGTACTTC.

The CDR3 spells CASSFGTSGYEQYF. CDR3 sequence (DNA): TGTGCCAGCAGTTTCGGGACTAGCGGCTACGAGCAGTACTTC. The chain uses TRBV27 and TRBJ2-7; 11 bases align to TRBD2. Germline assignment: CDR1 MNHEY and CDR2 SMNVEV (reference sequence). The J segment lost 3 bases and the V segment lost 3 bases, leaving 1 base of the junction unmatched. The CDR3 runs to 14 residues.

For the CDR3, the DNA is TGTGCCAGCAGTTTATTAGGGGCTCCCTACGAGCAGTACTTC. Its translation is CASSLLGAPYEQYF. The chain has TRBV28 and TRBJ2-7; maybe TRBD1 (5 bases). This CDR3 comprises 14 residues. The V gene lost 1 base and the J gene lost 2 bases, with 9 bases spanning the gap. Germline V lookup: CDR1 MDHEN, CDR2 SYDVKM.